This TCR beta chain was captured by sequencing in a study of blood T cell repertoires in COVID-19. On the study more broadly: The analysed material was cDNA or gDNA that came from T cells, B-cell-depleted T cells, or PBMCs.

Original analysis: For nucleated cells, counts were estimated from reference gene primer amplification. Generated by immunoSEQ multiplex PCR, the TCRdb table keeps only in-frame clones and is missing some. The V and J calls and clone size come from that table; D and trimming were worked out from the DNA. The data hold approximately 160,000 clones, with about 92% observed a single time. V lost 1 base, J lost 2 bases, and 12 bases lay in between. CDR3 length: 15 amino acids. Germline V gene sequence: CDR1 LGHNA, CDR2 YNFKEQ. This TCR came from a woman aged 55-75 years with COVID-19, enrolled during active disease. Specimen: peripheral blood. The V call is TRBV4-2, the J call TRBJ2-7; D may be TRBD2 (5 bases). CDR3 nucleotides: TGTGCCAGCAGCCAAGGGACTGGAAGAACCTACGAGCAGTACTTC. This translates into CASSQGTGRTYEQYF.